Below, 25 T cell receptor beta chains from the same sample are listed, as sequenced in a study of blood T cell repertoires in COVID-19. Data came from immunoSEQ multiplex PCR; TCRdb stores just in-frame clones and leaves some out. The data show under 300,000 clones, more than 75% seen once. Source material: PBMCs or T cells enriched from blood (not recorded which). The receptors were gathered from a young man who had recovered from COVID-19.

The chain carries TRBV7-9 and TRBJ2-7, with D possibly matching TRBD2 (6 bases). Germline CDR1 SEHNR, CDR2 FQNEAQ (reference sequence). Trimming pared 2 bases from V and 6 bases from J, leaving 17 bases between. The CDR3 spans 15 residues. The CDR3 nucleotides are TGTGCCAGCAGCTTATCGCTAGCCCTCGGGGGCGAGCAGTACTTC. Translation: CASSLSLALGGEQYF.

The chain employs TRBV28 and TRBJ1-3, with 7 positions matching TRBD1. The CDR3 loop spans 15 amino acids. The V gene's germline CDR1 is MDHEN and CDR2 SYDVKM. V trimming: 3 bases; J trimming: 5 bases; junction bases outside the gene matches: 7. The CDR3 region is CASSLPEGARNTIYF. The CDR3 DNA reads TGTGCCAGCAGTTTGCCTGAGGGGGCGCGAAACACCATATATTTT.

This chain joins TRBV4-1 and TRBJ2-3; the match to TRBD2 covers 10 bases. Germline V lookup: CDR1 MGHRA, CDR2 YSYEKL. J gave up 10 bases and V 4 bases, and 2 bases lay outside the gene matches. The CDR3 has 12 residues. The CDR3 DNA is TGCGCCAGCAGCCGAAGCGGGGGGGCGCAGTATTTT. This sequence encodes CASSRSGGAQYF.

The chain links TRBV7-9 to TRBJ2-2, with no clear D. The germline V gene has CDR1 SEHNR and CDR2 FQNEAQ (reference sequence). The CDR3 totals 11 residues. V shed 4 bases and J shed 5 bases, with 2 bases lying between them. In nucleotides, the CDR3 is TGTGCCAGCAGCTCTACCGGGGAGCTGTTTTTT. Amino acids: CASSSTGELFF. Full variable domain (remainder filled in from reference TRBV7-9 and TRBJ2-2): DTGVSQNPRHKITKRGQNVTFRCDPISEHNRLYWYRQTLGQGPEFLTYFQNEAQLEKSRLLSDRFSAERPKGSFSTLEIQRTEQGDSAMYLCASSSTGELFFGEGSRLTVL.

The CDR3 bases are TGTGCCAGCTCACCAGATCAGGGTAATCCTGAAGCTTTCTTT. Translating it yields CASSPDQGNPEAFF. This chain joins TRBV18 and TRBJ1-1, with D perhaps matching TRBD1 (5 bases). Germline loops: CDR1 KGHSH, CDR2 LQKENI. The CDR3 contains 14 residues. The V end was cut by 2 bases, the J end by 6 bases, with 13 bases between.

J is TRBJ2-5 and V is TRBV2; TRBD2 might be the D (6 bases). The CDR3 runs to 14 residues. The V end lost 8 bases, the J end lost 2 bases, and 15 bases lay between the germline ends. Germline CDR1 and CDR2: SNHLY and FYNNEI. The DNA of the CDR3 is TGTGCCAGCGTCCCGCCCGGGAGTCAAGAGACCCAGTACTTC. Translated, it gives CASVPPGSQETQYF.

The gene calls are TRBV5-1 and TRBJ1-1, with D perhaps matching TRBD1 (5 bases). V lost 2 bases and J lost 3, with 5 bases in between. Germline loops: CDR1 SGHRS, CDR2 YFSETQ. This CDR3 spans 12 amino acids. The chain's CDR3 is CASSLGDTEAFF. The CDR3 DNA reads TGCGCCAGCAGCTTAGGGGACACTGAAGCTTTCTTT.

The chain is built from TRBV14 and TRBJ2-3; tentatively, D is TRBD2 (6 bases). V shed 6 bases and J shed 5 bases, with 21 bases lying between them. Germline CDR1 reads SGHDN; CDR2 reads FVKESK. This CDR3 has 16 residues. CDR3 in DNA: TGTGCCAGCAGTCCAGAGCGAGGGACTTTCGTAGATACGCAGTATTTT. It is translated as CASSPERGTFVDTQYF.

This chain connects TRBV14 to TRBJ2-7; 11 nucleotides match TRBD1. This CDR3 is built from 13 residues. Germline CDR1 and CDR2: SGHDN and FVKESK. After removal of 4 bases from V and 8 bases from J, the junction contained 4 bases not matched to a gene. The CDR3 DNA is TGTGCCAGCAGCCCGGACAGGGGGCTAAAGCAGTACTTC. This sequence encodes CASSPDRGLKQYF.

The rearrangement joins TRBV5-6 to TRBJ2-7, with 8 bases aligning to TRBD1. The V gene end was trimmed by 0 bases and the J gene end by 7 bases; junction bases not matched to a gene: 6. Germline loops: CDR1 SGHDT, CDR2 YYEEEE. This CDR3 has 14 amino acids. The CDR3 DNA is TGTGCCAGCAGCTTGGGGACAGGGAACGTAGAGCAGTACTTC. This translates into CASSLGTGNVEQYF.

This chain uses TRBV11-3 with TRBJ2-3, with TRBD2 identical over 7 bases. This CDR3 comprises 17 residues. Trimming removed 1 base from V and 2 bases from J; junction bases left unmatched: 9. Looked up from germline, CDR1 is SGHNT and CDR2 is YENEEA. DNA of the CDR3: TGTGCCAGCAGCTTAGGGGCAGCGGGGAACCCCACAGATACGCAGTATTTT. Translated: CASSLGAAGNPTDTQYF.

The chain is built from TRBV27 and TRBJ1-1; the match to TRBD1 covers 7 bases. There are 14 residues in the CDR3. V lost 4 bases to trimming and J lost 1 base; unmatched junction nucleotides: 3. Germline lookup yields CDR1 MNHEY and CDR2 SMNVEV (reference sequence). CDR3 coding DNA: TGTGCCAGCAGTTCGACAGGGTCGAACACTGAAGCTTTCTTT. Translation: CASSSTGSNTEAFF.

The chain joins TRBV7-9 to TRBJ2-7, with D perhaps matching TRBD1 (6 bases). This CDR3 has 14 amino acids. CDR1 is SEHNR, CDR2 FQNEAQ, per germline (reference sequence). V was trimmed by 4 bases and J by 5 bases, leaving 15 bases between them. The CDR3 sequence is CASSSDSVSHEQYF. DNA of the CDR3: TGTGCCAGCAGCTCGGACAGTGTATCGCACGAGCAGTACTTC.

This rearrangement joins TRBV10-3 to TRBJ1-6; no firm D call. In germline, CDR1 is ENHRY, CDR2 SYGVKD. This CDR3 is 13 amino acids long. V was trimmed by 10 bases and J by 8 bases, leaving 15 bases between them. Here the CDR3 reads CATTGGPDSPLHF. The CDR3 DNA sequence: TGTGCCACTACTGGAGGGCCGGATTCACCCCTCCACTTT.

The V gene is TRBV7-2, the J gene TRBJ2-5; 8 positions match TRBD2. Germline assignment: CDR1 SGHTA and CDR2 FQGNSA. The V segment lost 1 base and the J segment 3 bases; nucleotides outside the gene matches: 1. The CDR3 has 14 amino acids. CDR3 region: CASSLGGGKETQYF. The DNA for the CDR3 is TGTGCCAGCAGCTTAGGCGGGGGGAAAGAGACCCAGTACTTC. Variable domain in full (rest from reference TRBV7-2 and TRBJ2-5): GAGVSQSPSNKVTEKGKDVELRCDPISGHTALYWYRQSLGQGLEFLIYFQGNSAPDKSGLPSDRFSAERTGGSVSTLTIQRTQQEDSAVYLCASSLGGGKETQYFGPGTRLLVL.

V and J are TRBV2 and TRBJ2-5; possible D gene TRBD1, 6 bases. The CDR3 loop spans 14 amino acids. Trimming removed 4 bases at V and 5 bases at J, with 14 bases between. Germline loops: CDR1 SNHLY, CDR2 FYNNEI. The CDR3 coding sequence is TGTGCCAGCAGTGCCAGGGGCCTCCCGGAGACCCAGTACTTC. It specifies CASSARGLPETQYF.

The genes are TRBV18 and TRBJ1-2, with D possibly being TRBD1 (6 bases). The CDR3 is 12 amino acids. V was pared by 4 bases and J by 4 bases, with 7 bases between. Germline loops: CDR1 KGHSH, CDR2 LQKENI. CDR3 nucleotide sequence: TGTGCCAGCTCACAGACAGGCTATGGCTACACCTTC. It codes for CASSQTGYGYTF.

CDR3 DNA: TGTGCCAGCAGTTTCCGGGACAGGGGCGAGCAGTACTTC. Amino acid sequence: CASSFRDRGEQYF. V usage is TRBV12-3 or TRBV12-4 and J usage is TRBJ2-7; 10 bases map to TRBD1. This CDR3 has 13 amino acids. The J segment lost 6 bases and the V segment lost 3 bases, leaving 2 bases of the junction unmatched.

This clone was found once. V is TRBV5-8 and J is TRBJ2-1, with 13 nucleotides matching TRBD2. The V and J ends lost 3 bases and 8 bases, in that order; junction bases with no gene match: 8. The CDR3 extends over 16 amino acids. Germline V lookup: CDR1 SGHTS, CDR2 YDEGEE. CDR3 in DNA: TGTGCCAGCAGCTCGGCTGGGACTAGCGGGGTCGATGAGCAGTTCTTC. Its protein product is CASSSAGTSGVDEQFF.

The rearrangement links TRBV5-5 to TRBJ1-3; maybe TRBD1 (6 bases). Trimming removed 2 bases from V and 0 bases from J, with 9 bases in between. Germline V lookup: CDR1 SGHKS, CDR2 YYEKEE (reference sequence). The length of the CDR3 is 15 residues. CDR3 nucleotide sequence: TGTGCCAGCAGCTTAGGACAGCACTCTGGAAACACCATATATTTT. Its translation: CASSLGQHSGNTIYF.

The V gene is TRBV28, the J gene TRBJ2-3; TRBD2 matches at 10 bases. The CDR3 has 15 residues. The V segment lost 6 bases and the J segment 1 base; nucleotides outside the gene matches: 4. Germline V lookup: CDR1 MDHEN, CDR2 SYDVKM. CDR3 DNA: TGTGCCAGCAGCTCCGGGACTAGCGGCACAGATACGCAGTATTTT. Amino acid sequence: CASSSGTSGTDTQYF.

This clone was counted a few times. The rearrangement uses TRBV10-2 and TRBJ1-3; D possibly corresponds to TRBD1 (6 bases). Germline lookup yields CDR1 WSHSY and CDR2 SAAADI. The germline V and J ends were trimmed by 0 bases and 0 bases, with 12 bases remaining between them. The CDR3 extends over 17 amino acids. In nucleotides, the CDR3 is TGCGCCAGCAGTGAGTCTGGGGGACATTACTCTGGAAACACCATATATTTT. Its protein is CASSESGGHYSGNTIYF.

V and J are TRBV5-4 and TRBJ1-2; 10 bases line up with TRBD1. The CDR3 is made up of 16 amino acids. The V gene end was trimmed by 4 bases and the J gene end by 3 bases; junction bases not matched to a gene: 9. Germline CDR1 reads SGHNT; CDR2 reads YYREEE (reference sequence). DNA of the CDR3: TGTGCCAGCAGCGACGGGACAGGGGTCGGTTACTATGGCTACACCTTC. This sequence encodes CASSDGTGVGYYGYTF.

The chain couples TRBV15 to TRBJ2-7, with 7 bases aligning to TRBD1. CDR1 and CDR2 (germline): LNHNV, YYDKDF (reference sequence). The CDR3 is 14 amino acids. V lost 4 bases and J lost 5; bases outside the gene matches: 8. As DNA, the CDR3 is TGTGCCACCAGCAAAGACAGGGTGTGGGACGAGCAGTACTTC. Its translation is CATSKDRVWDEQYF.

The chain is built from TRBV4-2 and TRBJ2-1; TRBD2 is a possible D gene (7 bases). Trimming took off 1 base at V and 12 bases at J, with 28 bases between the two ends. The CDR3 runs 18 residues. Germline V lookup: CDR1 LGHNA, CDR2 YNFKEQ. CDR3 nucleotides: TGTGCCAGCAGCCAAGTAAGGACAGACGGGGGGTCCCTTAAGGGGCAGTTCTTC. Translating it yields CASSQVRTDGGSLKGQFF.